What follows is one TCR beta chain and its context. Its antigen remains unidentified. Base quality data are lacking; no much larger clone is found one base away. The data were obtained in a study of CD8 T cells in Susac syndrome (dated by TCRdb to between 2018 and 2021). Broadly, across the study: Among the sequenced Susac syndrome patients, over five had clinically active disease and roughly eight were in clinical remission. At blood withdrawal, Susac syndrome patients were therapy-naive, treated with corticosteroids (with IVIg additionally given to some), or treated with IVIg alone. Repertoire sequencing was used to test whether CD8+ T cell activation and differentiation in Susac syndrome was antigen driven. Clonality of the CD8+ T cell repertoire was compared between roughly eleven healthy donors, about 14 Susac syndrome patients and roughly 16 multiple sclerosis patients. The paper's findings and limits, for the study overall: The number of individuals in the TCR sequencing and HLA analysis was acknowledged as relatively small. CD8+ repertoires in Susac syndrome showed clonal expansion, which was highest in CD8+ TEMRA cells and was greater in clinically active patients than in remitting patients. In the total CD8+ and CD8+ TEMRA repertoires, about 16 and five Susac-specific public clones, respectively, were identified.

RNA was extracted with the RNeasy kit and roughly 0.45 to 1 ug was reverse transcribed using random hexamers. The immunoSEQ multiplex PCR assay, covering 54 Vbeta and 13 Jbeta segments, was used to amplify TCR beta CDR3 regions. Bias from PCR amplification was corrected by using a synthetic template baseline for primer optimization and for computational correction. Regarding the original processing steps: Reads were annotated to V, D and J genes per IMGT and analyzed with immunoSEQ Analyzer, keeping only productive sequences. To calculate clonality, Shannon entropy was normalized by log2 of the number of productive unique sequences and then subtracted from one. For each patient and control, public and private clones were evaluated among the 100 most prevalent clones. A clone was defined as Susac-specific if it was absent from the healthy and MS cohorts, from roughly 990 published viral clones and from other ImmuneACCESS disease sequences. The public reads were reanalyzed by TCRdb: fastp trimming at Q25, MiXCR alignment, in-frame beta chains only. Rows are unified per CDR3 protein, each entry keeping the most common DNA and genes. What appears here as the V and J calls and clone size reflects TCRdb's work, not the paper's. In all, the sample holds some 130,000 distinct CDR3 sequences, and 85% to 95% of those were seen once. About 0.18% of the sample is held by the ten biggest clonotypes.

Peripheral blood CD8+ and CD4+ T cells from healthy donors, Susac syndrome patients and multiple sclerosis patients were profiled by high-throughput TCR beta sequencing. The Susac syndrome patients fulfilled recently defined diagnostic criteria for definite or probable disease. Bulk CD8+ and CD4+ T cells were purified by magnetic negative isolation, while CD8+ TEMRA cells were enriched using FACS. Blood was drawn into EDTA tubes, processed within 24 hours, and PBMCs were isolated by density gradient centrifugation. PBMCs destined for TCR sequencing were cryopreserved in liquid nitrogen and later thawed in a 37 °C water bath. The sorted or isolated CD4+, CD8+ and CD8+ TEMRA cells reached a purity of at least 90%. This TCR derives from a human donor with Susac syndrome. Sequenced: CD8+ T cells from PBMCs.

The nucleotide sequence is given as TGTGCCAGCAGCTCTGGTGGGGCTTTGACTGAAGCTTTCTTT. This yields the protein CASSSGGALTEAFF. Recombination connected TRBV5-6 to TRBJ1-1; the D gene is possibly TRBD1, with 5 bases matching. There are 14 amino acids in the CDR3, from cysteine to phenylalanine inclusive. Just the 42-base CDR3 DNA is kept, in frame starting at base 1. V is clipped by 3 bases and J by 5 bases, and the sequence between their germline boundaries is 14 bases long. Per the germline V gene, SGHDT is the CDR1 and YYEEEE is the CDR2.